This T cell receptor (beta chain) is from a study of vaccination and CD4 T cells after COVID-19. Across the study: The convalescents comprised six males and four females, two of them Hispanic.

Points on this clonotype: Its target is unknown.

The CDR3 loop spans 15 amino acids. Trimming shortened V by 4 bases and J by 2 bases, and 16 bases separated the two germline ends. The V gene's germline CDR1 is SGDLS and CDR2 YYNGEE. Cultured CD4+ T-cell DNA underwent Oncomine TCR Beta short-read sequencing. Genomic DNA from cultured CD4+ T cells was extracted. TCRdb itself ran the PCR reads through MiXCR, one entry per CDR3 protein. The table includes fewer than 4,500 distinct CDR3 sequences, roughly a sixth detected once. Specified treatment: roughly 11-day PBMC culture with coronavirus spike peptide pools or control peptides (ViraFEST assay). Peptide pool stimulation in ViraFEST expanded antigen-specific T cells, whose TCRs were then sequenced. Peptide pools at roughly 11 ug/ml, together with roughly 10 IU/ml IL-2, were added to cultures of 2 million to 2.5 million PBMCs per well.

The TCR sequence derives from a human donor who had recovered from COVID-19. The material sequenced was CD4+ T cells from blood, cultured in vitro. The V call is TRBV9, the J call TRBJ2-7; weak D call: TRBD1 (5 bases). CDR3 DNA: TGTGCCAGCAGCCCCAGGGCCCTTTCCGCCTACGAGCAGTACTTC. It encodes CASSPRALSAYEQYF.